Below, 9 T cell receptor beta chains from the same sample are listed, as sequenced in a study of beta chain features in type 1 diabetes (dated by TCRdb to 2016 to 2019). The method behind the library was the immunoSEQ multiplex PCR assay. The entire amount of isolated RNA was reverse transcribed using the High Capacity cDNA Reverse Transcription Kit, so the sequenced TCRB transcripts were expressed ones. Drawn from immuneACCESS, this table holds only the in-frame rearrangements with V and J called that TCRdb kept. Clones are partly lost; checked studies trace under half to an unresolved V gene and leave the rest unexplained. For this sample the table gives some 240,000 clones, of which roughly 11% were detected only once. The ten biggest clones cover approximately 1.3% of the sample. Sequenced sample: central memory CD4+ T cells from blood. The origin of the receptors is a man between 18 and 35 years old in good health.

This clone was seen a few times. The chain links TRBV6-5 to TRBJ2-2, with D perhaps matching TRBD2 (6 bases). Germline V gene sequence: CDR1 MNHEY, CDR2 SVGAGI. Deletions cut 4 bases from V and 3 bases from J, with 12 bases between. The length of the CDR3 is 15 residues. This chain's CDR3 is CASSSKRADTGELFF. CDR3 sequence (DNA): TGTGCCAGCAGTTCGAAGCGGGCCGACACCGGGGAGCTGTTTTTT.

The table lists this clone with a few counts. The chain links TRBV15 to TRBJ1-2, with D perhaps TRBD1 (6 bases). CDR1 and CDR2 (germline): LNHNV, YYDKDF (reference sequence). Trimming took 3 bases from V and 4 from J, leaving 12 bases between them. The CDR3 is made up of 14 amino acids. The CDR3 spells CATSSFSGAYGYTF. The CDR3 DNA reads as TGTGCCACCAGCAGTTTCTCAGGGGCCTATGGCTACACCTTC.

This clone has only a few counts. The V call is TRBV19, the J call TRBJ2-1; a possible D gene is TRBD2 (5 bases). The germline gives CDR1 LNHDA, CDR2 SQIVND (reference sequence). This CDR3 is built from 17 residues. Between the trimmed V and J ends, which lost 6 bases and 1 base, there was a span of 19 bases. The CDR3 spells CASSLAGSGGSYNEQFF. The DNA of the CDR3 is TGTGCCAGTAGCCTAGCCGGAAGCGGAGGTTCCTACAATGAGCAGTTCTTC.

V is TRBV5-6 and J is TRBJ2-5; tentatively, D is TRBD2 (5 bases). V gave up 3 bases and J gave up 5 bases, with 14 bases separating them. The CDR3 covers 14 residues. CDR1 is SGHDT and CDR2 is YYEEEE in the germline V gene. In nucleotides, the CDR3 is TGTGCCAGCAGCTCGAGGGCGCTGAGGGAGACCCAGTACTTC. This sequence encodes CASSSRALRETQYF.

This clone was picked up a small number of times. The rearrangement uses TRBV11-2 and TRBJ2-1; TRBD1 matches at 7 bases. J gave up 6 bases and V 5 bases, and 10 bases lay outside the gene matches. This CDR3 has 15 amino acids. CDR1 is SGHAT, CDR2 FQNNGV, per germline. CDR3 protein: CASSAYRDSSNEQFF. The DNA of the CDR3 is TGTGCCAGCAGCGCCTATCGGGACAGCTCCAATGAGCAGTTCTTC.

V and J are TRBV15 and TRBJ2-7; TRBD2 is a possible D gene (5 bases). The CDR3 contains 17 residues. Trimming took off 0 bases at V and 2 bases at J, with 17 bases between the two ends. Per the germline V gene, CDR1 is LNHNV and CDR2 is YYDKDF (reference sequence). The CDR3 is CATSRDLRRSSTYEQYF. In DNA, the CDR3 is TGTGCCACCAGCAGAGATCTCAGGAGGTCATCCACCTACGAGCAGTACTTC.

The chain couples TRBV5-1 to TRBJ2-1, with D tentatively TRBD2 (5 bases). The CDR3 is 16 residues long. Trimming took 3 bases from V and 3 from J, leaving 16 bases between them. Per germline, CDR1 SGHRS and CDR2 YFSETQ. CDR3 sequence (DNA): TGCGCCAGCAGCTCCTCCCCCGGAGGAGACTACAATGAGCAGTTCTTC. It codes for CASSSSPGGDYNEQFF.

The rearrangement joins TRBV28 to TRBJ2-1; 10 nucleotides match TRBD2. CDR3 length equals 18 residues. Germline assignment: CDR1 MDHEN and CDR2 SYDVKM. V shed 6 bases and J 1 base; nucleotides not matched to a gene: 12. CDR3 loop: CASRAPKGSGRSYNEQFF. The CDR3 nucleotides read TGTGCCAGCAGGGCACCGAAGGGTAGCGGGAGGTCCTACAATGAGCAGTTCTTC.

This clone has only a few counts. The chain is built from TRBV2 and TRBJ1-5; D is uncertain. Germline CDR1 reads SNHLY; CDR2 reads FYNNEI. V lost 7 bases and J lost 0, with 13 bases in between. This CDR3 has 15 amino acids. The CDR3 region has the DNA TGTGCCAGCAACTGGGCGCCCTATAGCAATCAGCCCCAGCATTTT. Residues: CASNWAPYSNQPQHF.